What follows is one TCR beta chain and its context. The record originates from a study of blood T cell repertoires in COVID-19. Study context: The samples span acute and convalescent COVID-19 from the United States, Italy and Spain. Sources were T cells, B-cell-depleted T cells, or PBMCs; the material itself was cDNA or gDNA.

This CDR3 contains 15 residues. Germline-derived CDR1 and CDR2 are SGHTA and FQGNSA. After removal of 4 bases from V and 5 bases from J, the junction contained 8 bases not matched to a gene. Original handling: Amplification of reference gene primers provided the estimated nucleated cell counts. Sequencing used immunoSEQ multiplex PCR; TCRdb keeps in-frame clones, though not all of them. The V and J calls and clone size were taken over from that table, and D and trimming were inferred from the DNA. The profile shows under 200,000 clones, 88% of them singletons. The genes are TRBV7-2 and TRBJ2-4; 7 nucleotides agree with TRBD2. This receptor was taken from a man between 35 and 55 years old with active or convalescent COVID-19. The sequenced sample was peripheral blood. CDR3: CASSSNRDYQNIQYF. Written as DNA, the CDR3 is TGTGCCAGCAGCTCCAACCGGGACTACCAAAACATTCAGTACTTC.